The subject of this entry is one T cell receptor (beta chain). The method was immunoSEQ multiplex PCR; TCRdb's version includes in-frame clones alone and lacks a portion of them. The table lists 500,000 to 650,000 clones, roughly four fifths of them singletons. These data originate in a study of shared clonotypes between healthy human individuals. Germline V gives CDR1 GTSNPN, CDR2 SVGIG (reference sequence). This CDR3 spans 14 amino acids. Trimming cost V 3 bases and J 4 bases, with 16 bases left between them. This sequence joins TRBV30 and TRBJ2-7; TRBD1 or TRBD2 may be the D gene (5 bases each). This clonotype was obtained from a woman aged 40 to 49 in good health. Some clones in this sample may be carry-over from other donors' samples. Material for sequencing was PBMCs. The CDR3 DNA is TGTGCCTGGAGCCGCCGGGGCCAATTGTACGAGCAGTACTTC. This codes for CAWSRRGQLYEQYF.